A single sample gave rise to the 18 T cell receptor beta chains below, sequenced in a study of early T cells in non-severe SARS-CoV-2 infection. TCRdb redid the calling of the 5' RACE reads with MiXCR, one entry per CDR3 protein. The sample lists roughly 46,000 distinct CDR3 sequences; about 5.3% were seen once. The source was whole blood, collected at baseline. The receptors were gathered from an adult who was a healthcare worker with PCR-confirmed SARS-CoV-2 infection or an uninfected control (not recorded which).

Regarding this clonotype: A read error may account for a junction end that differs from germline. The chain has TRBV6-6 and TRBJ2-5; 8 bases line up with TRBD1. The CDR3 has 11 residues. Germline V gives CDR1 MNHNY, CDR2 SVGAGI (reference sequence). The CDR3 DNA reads TGTGCCAGCAGCCAAGGACAGGGCAGGGACTTC. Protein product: CASSQGQGRDF.

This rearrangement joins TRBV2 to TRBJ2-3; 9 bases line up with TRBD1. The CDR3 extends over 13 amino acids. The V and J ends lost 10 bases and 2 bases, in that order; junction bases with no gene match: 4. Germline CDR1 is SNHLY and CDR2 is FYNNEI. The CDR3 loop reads CATGQGITDTQYF. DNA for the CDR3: TGTGCCACCGGACAGGGGATCACAGATACGCAGTATTTT. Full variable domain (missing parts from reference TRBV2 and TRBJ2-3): EPEVTQTPSHQVTQMGQEVILRCVPISNHLYFYWYRQILGQKVEFLVSFYNNEISEKSEIFDDQFSVERPDGSNFTLKIRSTKLEDSAMYFCATGQGITDTQYFGPGTRLTVL.

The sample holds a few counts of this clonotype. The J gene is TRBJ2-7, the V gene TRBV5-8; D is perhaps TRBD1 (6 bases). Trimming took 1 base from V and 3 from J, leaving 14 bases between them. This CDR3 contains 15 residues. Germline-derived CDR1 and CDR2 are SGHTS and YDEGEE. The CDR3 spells CASSLSPGTNYEQYF. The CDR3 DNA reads TGTGCCAGCAGCTTGTCCCCCGGGACAAACTACGAGCAGTACTTC.

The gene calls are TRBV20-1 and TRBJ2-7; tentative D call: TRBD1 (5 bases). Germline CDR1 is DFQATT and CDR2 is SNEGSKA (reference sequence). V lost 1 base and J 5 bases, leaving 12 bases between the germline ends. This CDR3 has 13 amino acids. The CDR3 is CSARGPRENEQYF. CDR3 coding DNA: TGCAGTGCTAGAGGCCCCAGGGAAAACGAGCAGTACTTC.

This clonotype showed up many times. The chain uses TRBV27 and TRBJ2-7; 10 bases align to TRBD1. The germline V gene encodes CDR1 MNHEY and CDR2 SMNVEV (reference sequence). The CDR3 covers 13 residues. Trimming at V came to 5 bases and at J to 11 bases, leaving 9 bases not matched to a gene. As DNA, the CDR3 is TGTGCCAGCAGTCCTCGGACAGGGGGGATTGAGTACTTC. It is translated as CASSPRTGGIEYF.

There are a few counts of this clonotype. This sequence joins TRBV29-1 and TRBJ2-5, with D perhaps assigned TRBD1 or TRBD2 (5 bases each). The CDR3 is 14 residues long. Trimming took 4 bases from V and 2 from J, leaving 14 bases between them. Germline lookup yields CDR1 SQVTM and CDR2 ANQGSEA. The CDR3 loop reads CSVVGAGMQETQYF. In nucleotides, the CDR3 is TGCAGCGTTGTAGGGGCGGGTATGCAAGAGACCCAGTACTTC.

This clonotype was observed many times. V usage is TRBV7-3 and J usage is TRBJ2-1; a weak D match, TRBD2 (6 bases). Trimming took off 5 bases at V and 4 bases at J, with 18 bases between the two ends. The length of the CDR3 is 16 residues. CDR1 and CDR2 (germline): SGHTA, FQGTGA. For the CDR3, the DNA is TGTGCCAGCAGCCCCATGGGCGCGGGATCTTACAATGAGCAGTTCTTC. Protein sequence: CASSPMGAGSYNEQFF. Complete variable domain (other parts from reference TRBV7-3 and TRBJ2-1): GAGVSQTPSNKVTEKGKYVELRCDPISGHTALYWYRQSLGQGPEFLIYFQGTGAADDSGLPNDRFFAVRPEGSVSTLKIQRTERGDSAVYLCASSPMGAGSYNEQFFGPGTRLTVL.

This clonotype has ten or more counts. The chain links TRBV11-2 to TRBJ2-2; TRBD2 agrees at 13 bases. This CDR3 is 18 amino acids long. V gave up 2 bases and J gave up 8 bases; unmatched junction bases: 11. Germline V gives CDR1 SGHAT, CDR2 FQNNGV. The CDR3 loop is CASSLRTSGSYSEGELFF. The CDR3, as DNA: TGTGCCAGCAGCTTACGGACTAGCGGGAGTTATAGTGAAGGGGAGCTGTTTTTT.

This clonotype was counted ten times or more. DNA for the CDR3: TGCAGTTGGGGGGGTACCTACAATGAGCAGTTCTTC. Protein product: CSWGGTYNEQFF. The rearrangement links TRBV20-1 to TRBJ2-1, with TRBD2 matching 7 bases. This CDR3 has 12 amino acids. Germline lookup yields CDR1 DFQATT and CDR2 SNEGSKA (reference sequence). V shed 8 bases, J shed 2 bases, and the junction held 3 bases outside the gene matches.

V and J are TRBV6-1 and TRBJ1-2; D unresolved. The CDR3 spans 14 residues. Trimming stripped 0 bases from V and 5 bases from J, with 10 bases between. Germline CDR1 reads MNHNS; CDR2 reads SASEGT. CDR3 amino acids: CASSEALTGYGYTF. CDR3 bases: TGTGCCAGCAGTGAAGCTCTCACGGGATATGGCTACACCTTC.

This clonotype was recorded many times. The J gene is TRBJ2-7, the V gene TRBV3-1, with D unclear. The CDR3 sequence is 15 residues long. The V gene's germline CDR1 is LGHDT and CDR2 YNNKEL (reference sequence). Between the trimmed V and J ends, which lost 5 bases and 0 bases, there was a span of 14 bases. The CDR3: CASSSPTANSYEQYF. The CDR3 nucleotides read TGTGCCAGCAGCTCCCCGACTGCGAACTCCTACGAGCAGTACTTC.

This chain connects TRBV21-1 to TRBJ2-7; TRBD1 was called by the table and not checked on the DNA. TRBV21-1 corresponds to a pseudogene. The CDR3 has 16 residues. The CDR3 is CASSSRPDVRGYEQYF. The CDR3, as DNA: TGTGCCAGCAGCTCCCGACCGGACGTCCGTGGCTACGAGCAGTACTTC.

CDR3 sequence: CSVAIDRGQETQYF. In DNA, the CDR3 is TGCAGCGTGGCGATTGACAGGGGGCAAGAGACCCAGTACTTC. V usage is TRBV29-1 and J usage is TRBJ2-5; TRBD1 agrees at 9 bases. The CDR3 spans 14 residues. Per germline, CDR1 SQVTM and CDR2 ANQGSEA. V lost 6 bases to trimming and J lost 2 bases; unmatched junction nucleotides: 7.

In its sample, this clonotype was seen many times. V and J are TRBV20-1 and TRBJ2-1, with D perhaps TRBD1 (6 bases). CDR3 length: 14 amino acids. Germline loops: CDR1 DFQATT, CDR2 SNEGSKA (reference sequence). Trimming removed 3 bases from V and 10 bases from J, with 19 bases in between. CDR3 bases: TGCAGTGCTAGGGGGGCAGGGCAAGGCTGGGAGCAGTTCTTC. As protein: CSARGAGQGWEQFF.

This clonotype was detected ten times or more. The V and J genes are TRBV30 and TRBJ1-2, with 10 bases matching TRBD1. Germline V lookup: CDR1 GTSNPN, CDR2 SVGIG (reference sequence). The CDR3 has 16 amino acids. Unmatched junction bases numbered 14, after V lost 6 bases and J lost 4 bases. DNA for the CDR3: TGTGCCTGTCTTGGGGGGACAGGGGTTTGGATCTATGGCTACACCTTC. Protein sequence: CACLGGTGVWIYGYTF.

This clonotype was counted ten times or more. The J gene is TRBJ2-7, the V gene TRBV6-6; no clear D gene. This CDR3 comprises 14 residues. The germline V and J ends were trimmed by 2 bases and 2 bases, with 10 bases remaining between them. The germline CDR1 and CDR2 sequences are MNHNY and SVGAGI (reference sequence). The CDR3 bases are TGTGCCAGCAGTTACATTGACACCGCCTACGAGCAGTACTTC. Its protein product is CASSYIDTAYEQYF.

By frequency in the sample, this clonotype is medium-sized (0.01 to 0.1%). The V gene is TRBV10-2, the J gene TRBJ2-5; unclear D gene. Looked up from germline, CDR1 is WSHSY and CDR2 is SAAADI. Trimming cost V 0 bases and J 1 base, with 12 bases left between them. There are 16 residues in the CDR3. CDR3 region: CASSESFRVLQETQYF. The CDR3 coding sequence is TGCGCCAGCAGTGAGTCGTTCCGGGTCCTCCAAGAGACCCAGTACTTC.

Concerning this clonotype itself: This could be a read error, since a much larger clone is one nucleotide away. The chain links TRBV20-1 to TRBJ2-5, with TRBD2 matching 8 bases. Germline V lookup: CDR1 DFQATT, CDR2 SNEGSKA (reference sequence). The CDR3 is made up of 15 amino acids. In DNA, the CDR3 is TGCAGTGCTAGGGCTCCGACTAGCGATCATGAGACCCAGTCCTTC. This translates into CSARAPTSDHETQSF.